The TCR beta chain described here comes from a study of memory CD8 T cells in hepatitis C reinfection. Study information: A couple of donors cleared primary HCV but became chronic after reinfection.

This CDR3 has 15 amino acids. Trimming shortened V by 3 bases and J by 5 bases, and 16 bases separated the two germline ends. The germline V gene has CDR1 SGHVS and CDR2 FQNEAQ. This table comes from immunoSEQ multiplex PCR, and its TCRdb copy is limited to in-frame clones, with some not included. Here the sample spans just over 45,000 clones, about 88% being singletons. Time point of the sample: late/post reinfection, 12 to 24 weeks after detection. The sorted cells went straight to TCR sequencing with no prior in vitro expansion. At all three reinfection time points, viable CD3+ CD8+ CD45RO- cells from a couple of donors served as controls.

The rearrangement links TRBV7-8 to TRBJ2-5, with D possibly being TRBD2 (6 bases). Material for sequencing was naive CD8+ T cells sorted from blood. The source is a man aged 18 to 30 with hepatitis C virus infection. CDR3 coding DNA: TGTGCCAGCAGCTTGGTCTGGACTGGGGGGGAGACCCAGTACTTC. Amino acid sequence: CASSLVWTGGETQYF.